These 27 T cell receptor beta chains were sequenced from one sample in a study of blood T cell repertoires in COVID-19. Sequenced by immunoSEQ multiplex PCR; TCRdb stores in-frame clones only, minus some. Among about 45,000 clones listed, 70% to 80% were seen once. Material for sequencing was peripheral blood. The receptor source for this set is a woman in her seventies with acute or convalescent COVID-19.

CDR3 sequence: CASKKIGGEKLFF. The CDR3 bases are TGTGCCAGTAAGAAGATCGGAGGTGAAAAACTGTTTTTT. This chain links TRBV19 with TRBJ1-4, with D unclear. Deletions cut 7 bases from V and 7 bases from J, with 13 bases between. From germline, CDR1 is LNHDA and CDR2 SQIVND (reference sequence). This CDR3 has 13 residues.

The chain recombines TRBV28 with TRBJ1-5; D is undetermined. The V end was cut by 6 bases, the J end by 6 bases, with 15 bases between. The CDR3 extends over 14 amino acids. The germline V gene has CDR1 MDHEN and CDR2 SYDVKM. The CDR3 nucleotides read TGTGCCAGCAGCCCCGCCGACTATGGTCAGCCCCAGCATTTT. Its translation: CASSPADYGQPQHF.

V gene TRBV4-2 combines with J gene TRBJ2-1; D perhaps matches TRBD1 (6 bases). The V and J ends lost 4 bases and 4 bases respectively, with 17 bases between them. The CDR3 totals 16 residues. The germline CDR1 and CDR2 sequences are LGHNA and YNFKEQ. In DNA, the CDR3 is TGTGCCAGCAGCCTTATTACGGGACAAATTTACAATGAGCAGTTCTTC. Translation: CASSLITGQIYNEQFF.

V is TRBV27 and J is TRBJ2-7, with 9 bases that match TRBD1. The CDR3 is made up of 16 amino acids. Trimming removed 0 bases from V and 2 bases from J; junction bases left unmatched: 5. CDR1 is MNHEY, CDR2 SMNVEV, per germline (reference sequence). CDR3 nucleotides: TGTGCCAGCAGTTTATCAACAGGGGGCTATACCTACGAGCAGTACTTC. Encoded protein: CASSLSTGGYTYEQYF.

The chain carries TRBV4-2 and TRBJ2-7; 8 positions agree with TRBD1. With V trimmed by 1 base and J by 0 bases, 2 bases remained unmatched. Germline values: CDR1 LGHNA, CDR2 YNFKEQ. The CDR3 runs to 15 residues. CDR3 nucleotide sequence: TGTGCCAGCAGCCAAGCGGGGACAGGCTCCTACGAGCAGTACTTC. This codes for CASSQAGTGSYEQYF.

The chain combines TRBV4-2 with TRBJ2-7; D is possibly TRBD1 (5 bases). The CDR3 contains 15 residues. The ends were cut back, 0 bases at V and 6 bases at J, with 15 bases in the middle. The germline V gene has CDR1 LGHNA and CDR2 YNFKEQ. CDR3 DNA: TGTGCCAGCAGCCAAGATACCCAGGGTTTGGCCGAGCAGTACTTC. It specifies CASSQDTQGLAEQYF.

V is TRBV30 and J is TRBJ2-7; D not resolved. There are 12 residues in the CDR3. The germline gives CDR1 GTSNPN, CDR2 SVGIG (reference sequence). Trimming cost V 3 bases and J 3 bases, with 9 bases left between them. The CDR3 coding sequence is TGTGCCTGGAGCGGAGAAGGCTACGAGCAGTACTTC. Protein product: CAWSGEGYEQYF.

The V gene is TRBV19, the J gene TRBJ1-1, with TRBD1 matching 8 bases. Looked up from germline, CDR1 is LNHDA and CDR2 is SQIVND (reference sequence). CDR3 length: 14 amino acids. V was clipped by 10 bases and J by 1 base; unmatched bases: 8. CDR3 region: CATRRQGRNTEAFF. Written as DNA, the CDR3 is TGTGCCACCCGACGACAGGGGAGGAACACTGAAGCTTTCTTT.

The chain's CDR3 is CASRESLPQETQYF. The DNA for the CDR3 is TGTGCCAGCAGGGAAAGCCTCCCCCAAGAGACCCAGTACTTC. The genes are TRBV2 and TRBJ2-5, with D unclear. Germline CDR1 is SNHLY and CDR2 is FYNNEI. Deletions cut 6 bases from V and 1 base from J, with 12 bases between. This CDR3 contains 14 residues.

This clone was seen once. In DNA, the CDR3 is TGTGCCGGCAACAGGGCTGGGGCCAACGTCCTGACTTTC. Protein sequence: CAGNRAGANVLTF. The chain combines TRBV28 with TRBJ2-6; D is perhaps TRBD1 (6 bases). V was shortened by 11 bases and J by 2 bases, with 10 bases between the two germline ends. The germline gives CDR1 MDHEN, CDR2 SYDVKM. The CDR3 extends over 13 amino acids. The full variable domain, rest sourced from reference TRBV28 and TRBJ2-6, is DVKVTQSSRYLVKRTGEKVFLECVQDMDHENMFWYRQDPGLGLRLIYFSYDVKMKEKGDIPEGYSVSREKKERFSLILESASTNQTSMYLCAGNRAGANVLTFGAGSRLTVL.

This clone has a single count. The chain couples TRBV7-8 to TRBJ2-1, with unresolved D. Per germline, CDR1 SGHVS and CDR2 FQNEAQ. The V end was cut by 2 bases, the J end by 0 bases, with 17 bases between. The CDR3 spans 18 residues. The CDR3 reads CASSLFNPRRSSYNEQFF. In nucleotides, the CDR3 is TGTGCCAGCAGCTTATTCAATCCCCGGCGGAGCTCCTACAATGAGCAGTTCTTC.

This clone has only a few counts. The CDR3 DNA follows: TGTGCCAGCACCATAGACAGTAACTACGAGCAGTACTTC. Amino acids: CASTIDSNYEQYF. The chain combines TRBV7-9 with TRBJ2-7; a weak D match, TRBD1 (5 bases). CDR3 length equals 13 residues. CDR1 is SEHNR and CDR2 is FQNEAQ in the germline V gene (reference sequence). V dropped 7 bases and J dropped 3 bases, with 13 bases sitting between them. Variable domain in full (rest from reference TRBV7-9 and TRBJ2-7): DTGVSQNPRHKITKRGQNVTFRCDPISEHNRLYWYRQTLGQGPEFLTYFQNEAQLEKSRLLSDRFSAERPKGSFSTLEIQRTEQGDSAMYLCASTIDSNYEQYFGPGTRLTVT.

V and J are TRBV28 and TRBJ2-1; D perhaps matches TRBD2 (5 bases). The CDR3 spans 12 residues. The ends were cut back, 6 bases at V and 6 bases at J, with 9 bases in the middle. CDR1 is MDHEN, CDR2 SYDVKM, per germline. In DNA, the CDR3 is TGTGCCAGCAGCGTAGCGCGCAATGAGCAGTTCTTC. Residues: CASSVARNEQFF. The full variable domain, completed using reference TRBV28 and TRBJ2-1, is DVKVTQSSRYLVKRTGEKVFLECVQDMDHENMFWYRQDPGLGLRLIYFSYDVKMKEKGDIPEGYSVSREKKERFSLILESASTNQTSMYLCASSVARNEQFFGPGTRLTVL.

This clone was counted ten times or more. This chain uses TRBV5-4 with TRBJ1-1; 7 positions match TRBD1. Germline V lookup: CDR1 SGHNT, CDR2 YYREEE (reference sequence). This CDR3 spans 14 amino acids. With 0 bases clipped from V and 6 bases from J, the junction kept 5 bases outside the gene matches. CDR3 in DNA: TGTGCCAGCAGCTTGGGACAGGGCGGGTCTGAAGCTTTCTTT. It is translated as CASSLGQGGSEAFF.

The V and J genes are TRBV5-4 and TRBJ2-2, with 7 nucleotides matching TRBD2. Germline V CDR1 and CDR2: SGHNT, YYREEE (reference sequence). V dropped 4 bases and J dropped 6; count of bases not matched to a gene: 6. This CDR3 has 14 amino acids. The CDR3 nucleotides are TGTGCCAGCAGCCAGGAGCTAGCGGCCGGGGAGCTGTTTTTT. It is translated as CASSQELAAGELFF.

The chain links TRBV18 to TRBJ1-1; 8 bases line up with TRBD1. Germline CDR1 is KGHSH and CDR2 is LQKENI. V lost 3 bases, J lost 0 bases, and 9 bases stayed unmatched. This CDR3 spans 17 amino acids. The CDR3 reads CASSPRQGIGMNTEAFF. The CDR3, as DNA: TGTGCCAGCTCACCTAGACAGGGGATTGGTATGAACACTGAAGCTTTCTTT.

The chain has TRBV5-3 and TRBJ2-2; D is ambiguous. TRBV5-3 is an ORF for which the function is uncertain. Trimming took off 6 bases at V and 4 bases at J, with 19 bases between the two ends. The CDR3 extends over 16 amino acids. CDR3 loop: CARTPTELLSTGELFF. The CDR3, as DNA: TGTGCCAGAACCCCCACCGAACTGCTGAGCACCGGGGAGCTGTTTTTT.

The chain joins TRBV5-4 to TRBJ2-1; 9 bases fit TRBD2. V was pared by 0 bases and J by 4 bases, with 2 bases of the junction left unmatched. This CDR3 has 15 residues. From germline, CDR1 is SGHNT and CDR2 YYREEE (reference sequence). The CDR3 protein is CASSLGSGRYNEQFF. CDR3 nucleotide sequence: TGTGCCAGCAGCTTGGGTAGCGGGAGATACAATGAGCAGTTCTTC.

The chain has TRBV30 and TRBJ1-1; 10 bases align to TRBD1. V shed 0 bases, J shed 6 bases, and the junction held 10 bases outside the gene matches. The length of the CDR3 is 16 residues. Germline values: CDR1 GTSNPN, CDR2 SVGIG (reference sequence). This chain's CDR3 is CAWSVRGTGAFAEAFF. The CDR3 region has the DNA TGTGCCTGGAGTGTACGGGGGACAGGGGCTTTTGCTGAAGCTTTCTTT.

The rearrangement joins TRBV10-3 to TRBJ1-6; D is perhaps TRBD1 (5 bases). The CDR3 totals 17 residues. The ends were cut back, 3 bases at V and 6 bases at J, with 18 bases in the middle. Germline V lookup: CDR1 ENHRY, CDR2 SYGVKD. The CDR3 bases are TGTGCCATCAGTGAATTTCCACAGGAGACTAGTAATTCACCCCTCCACTTT. It yields the protein CAISEFPQETSNSPLHF.

The J gene is TRBJ1-2, the V gene TRBV28, with 9 positions matching TRBD1. There are 14 residues in the CDR3. Germline loops: CDR1 MDHEN, CDR2 SYDVKM. The V gene end was trimmed by 3 bases and the J gene end by 4 bases; junction bases not matched to a gene: 3. The CDR3 protein is CASSFGQGSYGYTF. DNA of the CDR3: TGTGCCAGCAGTTTCGGACAGGGGAGCTATGGCTACACCTTC.

This clone was observed a handful of times. J is TRBJ2-3 and V is TRBV5-1; 9 nucleotides agree with TRBD2. The CDR3 has 16 amino acids. The V gene end was trimmed by 3 bases and the J gene end by 3 bases; junction bases not matched to a gene: 8. CDR1 is SGHRS and CDR2 is YFSETQ in the germline V gene. The CDR3 sequence is CASSSGASGTTDTQYF. The CDR3 coding sequence is TGCGCCAGCAGCTCCGGGGCTAGCGGGACTACAGATACGCAGTATTTT.

The rearrangement joins TRBV7-9 to TRBJ1-5; D remains unclear. Trimming took off 3 bases at V and 8 bases at J, with 8 bases between the two ends. Germline lookup yields CDR1 SEHNR and CDR2 FQNEAQ (reference sequence). CDR3 length: 12 amino acids. This chain's CDR3 is CASSFSVEPQHF. CDR3 nucleotides: TGTGCCAGCAGCTTCTCGGTGGAGCCCCAGCATTTT.

This clone was detected a few times. The identical CDR3 is also encoded by other nucleotide sequences in the sample. This chain's CDR3 is CAWSGGQGSPLHF. Here the CDR3 DNA reads TGTGCCTGGAGCGGGGGGCAGGGGTCACCCCTCCACTTT. V and J are TRBV30 and TRBJ1-6, with a possible D match to TRBD1 (6 bases). The CDR3 sequence is 13 residues long. V was trimmed by 3 bases and J by 10 bases, leaving 13 bases between them. The germline V gene has CDR1 GTSNPN and CDR2 SVGIG (reference sequence).

The gene calls are TRBV5-1 and TRBJ1-4; D is possibly TRBD1 (6 bases). The V end was cut by 4 bases, the J end by 8 bases, with 18 bases between. This CDR3 is 15 amino acids long. Per the germline V gene, CDR1 is SGHRS and CDR2 is YFSETQ. The CDR3 spells CASSAETGPREKLFF. DNA of the CDR3: TGCGCCAGCAGCGCGGAGACAGGTCCACGAGAAAAACTGTTTTTT. The entire variable domain, with the rest obtained from reference TRBV5-1 and TRBJ1-4, is as follows: KAGVTQTPRYLIKTRGQQVTLSCSPISGHRSVSWYQQTPGQGLQFLFEYFSETQRNKGNFPGRFSGRQFSNSRSEMNVSTLELGDSALYLCASSAETGPREKLFFGSGTQLSVL.

In this sample, this clone turned up a few times. The V gene is TRBV28, the J gene TRBJ1-2; TRBD1 might be the D (5 bases). CDR1 and CDR2 (germline): MDHEN, SYDVKM. The CDR3 extends over 13 amino acids. V dropped 3 bases and J dropped 5 bases, with 10 bases sitting between them. DNA of the CDR3: TGTGCCAGCAGTTTTGGACATAAGTATGGCTACACCTTC. It is translated as CASSFGHKYGYTF.

The CDR3 DNA is TGTGCCACCAGCAGAGATACCGCCTCAGGGGACCAATTCTTC. Protein: CATSRDTASGDQFF. The V gene is TRBV15, the J gene TRBJ2-1; possibly TRBD1 for D (6 bases). The CDR3 extends over 14 amino acids. Trimming took off 0 bases at V and 16 bases at J, with 19 bases between the two ends. The V gene's germline CDR1 is LNHNV and CDR2 YYDKDF (reference sequence).